A selection of T cell receptor beta chains follows, all from one sample in a study of blood T cell repertoires in COVID-19. Generated by immunoSEQ multiplex PCR, the TCRdb table keeps only in-frame clones and is missing some. The sample contains 27,000 or so clones, 80% to 90% of which appear only once. Sequencing input: peripheral blood. These TCRs come from a human donor in a cohort sampled during active COVID-19. Each CDR3 is given with its conserved first and last residue. D genes are given only for firm matches. Part of the rows lack a size; the others show once, few, many or a class for expanded clones.

size,J,V,D,DNA,CDR3
-,TRBJ1-5,TRBV2,-,TGTGCCAGCAGTGGAGGGAACATTGGACAGCCCCAGCATTTT,CASSGGNIGQPQHF
-,TRBJ2-7,TRBV28,-,TGTGCCAGCAGTGAGGGAGACTACGAGCAGTACTTC,CASSEGDYEQYF
-,TRBJ1-2,TRBV28,-,TGTGCCACGAGGGATATTTATCAGAGTTATGGCTACACCTTC,CATRDIYQSYGYTF
-,TRBJ1-6,TRBV30,TRBD1,TGTGCCTGGCAAATCCCCGGGACAGGGGTGCGGATTTCACCCCTCCACTTT,CAWQIPGTGVRISPLHF
-,TRBJ1-1,TRBV7-8,-,TGTGCCAGCAGCTACAGGCACCCGAACACTGAAGCTTTCTTT,CASSYRHPNTEAFF
-,TRBJ1-2,TRBV6-8,-,TGTGCCAGCAGTTACCCCCAGGGTTCAGGTAACTATGGCTACACCTTC,CASSYPQGSGNYGYTF
once,TRBJ2-1,TRBV5-1,-,TGCGCCAGCAGCTTGGCCTTCATCAAGGAGTTAACTAATTATGAGCAGTTCTTC,CASSLAFIKELTNYEQFF
-,TRBJ2-3,TRBV6-5,-,TGTGCCAGCAGTTATGGACTACGCACAGATACGCAGTATTTT,CASSYGLRTDTQYF
-,TRBJ2-7,TRBV3-1/TRBV3-2,-,TGTGCCAGCAGCCAAGATGCAGTCTCCTACGAGCAGTACTTC,CASSQDAVSYEQYF
-,TRBJ1-2,TRBV19,-,TGTGCCAGTAGTATCGGGAGAACCGGGCACTATGGCTACACCTTC,CASSIGRTGHYGYTF
-,TRBJ2-1,TRBV5-1,-,TGCGCCAGCAGTCAACAGGGAACCACCTACAATGAGCAGTTCTTC,CASSQQGTTYNEQFF
-,TRBJ1-3,TRBV9,TRBD1,TGTGCCAGCAGCGGCGGGGGACAGGGCCAGGCCATATATTTT,CASSGGGQGQAIYF
-,TRBJ2-2,TRBV2,TRBD2,TGTGCCAGCAGTGTATTAGCGGGGGACACCGGGGAGCTGTTTTTT,CASSVLAGDTGELFF
-,TRBJ2-7,TRBV30,TRBD2,TGTGCCTCGCGGGGGGCCGGTCGCGAGCAGTACTTC,CASRGAGREQYF
-,TRBJ1-4,TRBV27,-,TGTGCCAGCAGTTACCGGGGAGGGACGGAAAAACTGTTTTTT,CASSYRGGTEKLFF
-,TRBJ2-5,TRBV7-9,-,TGTGCCAGCAGCTTAGTAGGCGGGAAGGAGACCCAGTACTTC,CASSLVGGKETQYF
-,TRBJ1-4,TRBV7-9,TRBD1,TGTGCCAGCAGCCCCTCCTCCGGGACAGGGCTGGAAAAACTGTTTTTT,CASSPSSGTGLEKLFF
-,TRBJ1-1,TRBV5-1,-,TGCGCCAGCAGCTTGGTAGGGGAGGAAAACACTGAAGCTTTCTTT,CASSLVGEENTEAFF
few,TRBJ1-6,TRBV5-1,-,TGCGCCAGCAGCTTGGGGAGGGTCCCTAATTCACCCCTCCACTTT,CASSLGRVPNSPLHF
-,TRBJ2-1,TRBV18,TRBD1,TGTGCCAGCTCAGAGTTCAGGGGGCAGGACAATGAGCAGTTCTTC,CASSEFRGQDNEQFF
-,TRBJ2-1,TRBV14,-,TGTGCCAGCAGCCAAGTAGGAGGGTGGAATGAGCAGTTCTTC,CASSQVGGWNEQFF
-,TRBJ2-6,TRBV5-1,TRBD1,TGCGCCAGCAGCCTGACAGGGTTCTCTCTCTTTGGGGCCAACGTCCTGACTTTC,CASSLTGFSLFGANVLTF
-,TRBJ2-7,TRBV19,TRBD1,TGTGCCAGTAGTACCCTTACAGGGGGTGGCGAGCAGTACTTC,CASSTLTGGGEQYF
-,TRBJ1-6,TRBV6-2/TRBV6-3,TRBD1,TGTGCCAGCAGTTCCCCCAGCAGGGGGCTGGGTTCACCCCTCCACTTT,CASSSPSRGLGSPLHF
-,TRBJ2-3,TRBV9,-,TGTGCCAGCAGCGCGGGGGACTTCACAGATACGCAGTATTTT,CASSAGDFTDTQYF
-,TRBJ2-1,TRBV3-1/TRBV3-2,-,TGTGCCAGCAGCCAAAGGAGCTCCTACAATGAGCAGTTCTTC,CASSQRSSYNEQFF
few,TRBJ2-7,TRBV5-1,-,TGCGCCAGCAACCTGAGGGGGGGCTACGAGCAGTACTTC,CASNLRGGYEQYF
-,TRBJ2-3,TRBV27,-,TGTGCCAGCAGTACCGGGAGCACAGATACGCAGTATTTT,CASSTGSTDTQYF
-,TRBJ1-2,TRBV6-5,TRBD1,TGTGCCAGCACCCAGGACAGGGAGGGCTATGGCTACACCTTC,CASTQDREGYGYTF
few,TRBJ2-7,TRBV7-9,TRBD2,TGTGCCAGCAGCTTGTCCAAGCGGGGGGGAGACCCCTACGAGCAGTACTTC,CASSLSKRGGDPYEQYF
-,TRBJ1-4,TRBV9,-,TGTGCCAGCAGCGTAGCGGGGGGAGAGGGTGAAAAACTGTTTTTT,CASSVAGGEGEKLFF
-,TRBJ2-1,TRBV5-1,TRBD1,TGCGCCAGCAGCCGACAGGGGGCCTACAATGAGCAGTTCTTC,CASSRQGAYNEQFF
-,TRBJ1-5,TRBV5-5,TRBD1,TGTGCCAGCAGCTTGGCCCCGACAGGGGTTCAGCCCCAGCATTTT,CASSLAPTGVQPQHF
-,TRBJ1-6,TRBV3-1/TRBV3-2,-,TGTGCCAGCAGTCTTACAGGGATTGGTTCACCCCTCCACTTT,CASSLTGIGSPLHF
-,TRBJ1-2,TRBV6-6,-,TGTGCCAGCAGTTACGTCGGGGGGAGCTACACCTTC,CASSYVGGSYTF
-,TRBJ1-4,TRBV29-1,TRBD1,TGCAGCGTCGAGACAGGGGGTAATGAAAAACTGTTTTTT,CSVETGGNEKLFF
-,TRBJ1-3,TRBV5-1,-,TGCGCCAGTAATGAGGGTTCTGGAAACACCATATATTTT,CASNEGSGNTIYF
-,TRBJ2-3,TRBV24-1,TRBD2,TGTGCCACCAGTGCGGGGGGTAGCACAGATACGCAGTATTTT,CATSAGGSTDTQYF
-,TRBJ2-1,TRBV12-3/TRBV12-4,-,TGTGCCAGCAGGGACCGGGGTGAGCAGTTCTTC,CASRDRGEQFF
-,TRBJ2-1,TRBV4-1,-,TGCGCCAGCAGCCACATTCGAGAGGAGGGGTCCTACAATGAGCAGTTCTTC,CASSHIREEGSYNEQFF
-,TRBJ2-2,TRBV2,-,TGTGCCAGCAGTGAGGTGGACCGGGGCACCGGGGAGCTGTTTTTT,CASSEVDRGTGELFF
once,TRBJ1-1,TRBV5-1,TRBD1,TGCGCCAGCAGCTCGGCGACAGGGGGGAACACTGAAGCTTTCTTT,CASSSATGGNTEAFF
-,TRBJ1-5,TRBV5-6,TRBD1,TGTGCCAGCAGCCCAGCCGGGACAGGGTGGGTCAATCAGCCCCAGCATTTT,CASSPAGTGWVNQPQHF
once,TRBJ2-5,TRBV12-3/TRBV12-4,TRBD1,TGTGCCAGCAGCCGGACAGGACGAGAGACCCAGTACTTC,CASSRTGRETQYF
once,TRBJ1-4,TRBV2,TRBD1,TGTGCCAGCAGTCGTTCAGGGGGTGCAACTAATGAAAAACTGTTTTTT,CASSRSGGATNEKLFF
-,TRBJ2-7,TRBV7-8,TRBD1,TGTGCCAGCAGCCGGGACAGGCAGGGCGAGCAGTACTTC,CASSRDRQGEQYF
once,TRBJ2-5,TRBV7-3,-,TGTGCCAGCAGCTTAACAGGCACGCGGGGCGAGACCCAGTACTTC,CASSLTGTRGETQYF
-,TRBJ1-6,TRBV14,TRBD1,TGTGCCAGCAGCCAGAGAGACAGGGGTTCCTATAATTCACCCCTCCACTTT,CASSQRDRGSYNSPLHF
few,TRBJ2-3,TRBV29-1,-,TGCAGCGTTGTGTCTAGCACAGATACGCAGTATTTT,CSVVSSTDTQYF
-,TRBJ2-7,TRBV4-1,TRBD1,TGCGCCAGCAGCCATCCTTCCGGGACAGGGGGGTACGAGCAGTACTTC,CASSHPSGTGGYEQYF
-,TRBJ2-1,TRBV5-4,TRBD2,TGTGCCAGCAGCTTAGCGGGCGGGGGACTCTACAATGAGCAGTTCTTC,CASSLAGGGLYNEQFF
once,TRBJ2-5,TRBV14,TRBD1,TGTGCCAGCAGCCAAGGGCGACAGGGGGCCCAATACTTC,CASSQGRQGAQYF
-,TRBJ1-1,TRBV9,-,TGTGCCAGCAGCGTAGGAGGAGGCCAGAACACTGAAGCTTTCTTT,CASSVGGGQNTEAFF
-,TRBJ1-2,TRBV2,-,TGTGCCAGCAGTGAAGGGGTGAGGGGAGGCTATGGCTACACCTTC,CASSEGVRGGYGYTF
-,TRBJ1-1,TRBV5-1,-,TGCGCCAGCAGCTTGGAAGGGGTAGTGAACACTGAAGCTTTCTTT,CASSLEGVVNTEAFF
-,TRBJ2-7,TRBV18,-,TGTGCCAGCTCACCATCCAGGGGCCCCGATCAGTACTTC,CASSPSRGPDQYF
-,TRBJ1-4,TRBV19,TRBD1,TGTGCCAGTAGTCAAGGGACAGCGGTTAATGAAAAACTGTTTTTT,CASSQGTAVNEKLFF
-,TRBJ1-6,TRBV14,TRBD1,TGTGCCAGCAGCCCGACAGGGAGGTCACCCCTCCACTTT,CASSPTGRSPLHF
-,TRBJ2-7,TRBV3-1/TRBV3-2,TRBD1,TGTGCCAGCAGCCAGGGGGGTGGACAGGGGGCGCCTCCCGAGCAGTACTTC,CASSQGGGQGAPPEQYF
-,TRBJ1-3,TRBV7-6,-,TGTGCCAGCAGCCCCCCCTCAGGGAACACCATATATTTT,CASSPPSGNTIYF